This TCR beta chain was identified during a study of low-dose radiotherapy and immunotherapy resistance in tumors. TRAV and TRBV primers primed cDNA for both TCRalpha and TCRbeta. For amplifying TCRs, the PCR ran for about 20 cycles with Phusion, which was used together with a constant-region primer and the adapter on the V primers. TCRdb itself ran the reads through MiXCR, one entry per CDR3 protein. The sample carries 64,000 or so distinct CDR3 sequences, 26% recorded once. V lost 3 bases and J lost 8, with 10 bases in between. This CDR3 region has 12 residues. CDR1 is MDHEN and CDR2 is SYDVKM in the germline V gene. Time point described: before trial treatment. This clonotype was found many times.

This specimen was PBMCs, taken before treatment. The V gene is TRBV28, the J gene TRBJ1-2; no firm D call. The clonotype comes from a male donor with rectosigmoid adenocarcinoma. The CDR3 DNA reads TGTGCCAGCAGTTTTGGTAAAAACGGCTACACCTTC. It codes for CASSFGKNGYTF.